This TCR beta chain appears in the sequencing data of a study of blood T cell repertoires in COVID-19. Here immunoSEQ multiplex PCR was the method, and the copy in TCRdb shows in-frame clones only, minus some. The table has around 97,000 clones, about 86% seen once. The ends lost 5 bases at V and 8 bases at J; junction bases unmatched: 8. There are 13 residues in the CDR3. CDR1 is MDHEN and CDR2 is SYDVKM in the germline V gene. Material for sequencing was peripheral blood. The chain has TRBV28 and TRBJ1-2; 7 bases line up with TRBD1. This clonotype was obtained from a human donor in a cohort sampled during active COVID-19. Here the CDR3 reads CASSPYQGEGYTF. The CDR3 DNA is TGTGCCAGCAGTCCATACCAGGGGGAAGGCTACACCTTC.